This T cell receptor beta chain originates from a study of T cell responses to AZD1222 COVID-19 vaccine. Per the germline V gene, CDR1 is LNHDA and CDR2 is SQIVND (reference sequence). This CDR3 region has 12 residues. Deletions cut 5 bases from V and 5 bases from J, with 6 bases between. Assay used: immunoSEQ multiplex PCR; TCRdb lists only in-frame clones, some missing. Altogether 95,000 to 150,000 clones are present, around 94% being singletons, with the ten largest covering approximately 1.5%. The V call is TRBV19, the J call TRBJ2-2; possible D gene TRBD2, 6 bases. The material was peripheral blood, obtained on day 0 of AZD1222 vaccination. The sequence was collected from an adult in good health. In DNA form, the CDR3 reads TGTGCCAGTAGTGCGGGGACCGGGGAGCTGTTTTTT. Amino acid sequence: CASSAGTGELFF.